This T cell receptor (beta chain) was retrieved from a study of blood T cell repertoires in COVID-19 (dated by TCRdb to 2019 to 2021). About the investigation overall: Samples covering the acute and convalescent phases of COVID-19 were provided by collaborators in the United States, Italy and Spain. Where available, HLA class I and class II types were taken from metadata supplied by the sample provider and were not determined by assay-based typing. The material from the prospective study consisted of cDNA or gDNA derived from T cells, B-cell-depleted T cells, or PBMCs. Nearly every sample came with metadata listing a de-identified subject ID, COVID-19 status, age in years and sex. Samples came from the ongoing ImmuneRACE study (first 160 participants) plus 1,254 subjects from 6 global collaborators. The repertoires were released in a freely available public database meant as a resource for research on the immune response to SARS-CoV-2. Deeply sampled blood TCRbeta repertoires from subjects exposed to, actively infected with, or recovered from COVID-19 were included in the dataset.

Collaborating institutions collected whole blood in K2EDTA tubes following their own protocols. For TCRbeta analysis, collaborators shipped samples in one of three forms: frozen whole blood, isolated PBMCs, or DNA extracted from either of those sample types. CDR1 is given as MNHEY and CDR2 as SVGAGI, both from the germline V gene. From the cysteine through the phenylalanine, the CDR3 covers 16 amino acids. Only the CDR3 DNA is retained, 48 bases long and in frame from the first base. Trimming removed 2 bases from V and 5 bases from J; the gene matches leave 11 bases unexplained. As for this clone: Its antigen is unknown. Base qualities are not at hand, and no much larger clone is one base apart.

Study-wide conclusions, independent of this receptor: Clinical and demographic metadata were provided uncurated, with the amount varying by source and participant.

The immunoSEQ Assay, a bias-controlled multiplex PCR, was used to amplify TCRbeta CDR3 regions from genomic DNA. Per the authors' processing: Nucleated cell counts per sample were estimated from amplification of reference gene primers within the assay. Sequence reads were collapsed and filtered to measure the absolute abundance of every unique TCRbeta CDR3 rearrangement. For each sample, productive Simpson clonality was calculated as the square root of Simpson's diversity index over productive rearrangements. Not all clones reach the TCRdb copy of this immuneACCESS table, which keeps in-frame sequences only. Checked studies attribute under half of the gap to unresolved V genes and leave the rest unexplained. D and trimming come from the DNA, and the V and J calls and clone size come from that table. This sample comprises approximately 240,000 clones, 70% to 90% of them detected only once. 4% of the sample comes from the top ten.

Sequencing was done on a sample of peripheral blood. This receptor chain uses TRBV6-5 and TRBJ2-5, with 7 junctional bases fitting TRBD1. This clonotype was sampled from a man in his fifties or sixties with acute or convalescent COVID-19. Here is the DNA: TGTGCCAGCAGTTACACTGGGGTAGGGGGCTCGGAGACCCAGTACTTC. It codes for CASSYTGVGGSETQYF.